Sequencing of this T cell receptor beta chain was carried out in a study of blood T cells in healthy people across ages. Study outcomes and limitations: Diversity figures based on one million T cells were deemed too low.

CDR3 size: 13 residues. Germline assignment: CDR1 MNHEY and CDR2 SMNVEV (reference sequence). Trimming took 0 bases from V and 8 from J, leaving 11 bases between them. Total RNA extraction produced at least 6 micrograms (per sample) for the study. A second PCR, run for roughly 7 to 12 cycles, used a sample-barcoded 5' primer plus a J-beta primer mix. TCRdb ran MiXCR on the 5' RACE reads and lists one entry per CDR3 protein. The profile covers 850,000 to 950,000 distinct CDR3 sequences, with 29% appearing a single time and about 18% taken by the ten largest. This clonotype was counted at least ten times. The target antigen is unknown.

The sequence came from an elderly woman in good health. This chain uses TRBV27 with TRBJ2-7; D gene ambiguous. Sequenced: blood. CDR3 loop: CASSLSGSGKQYF. CDR3 sequence (DNA): TGTGCCAGCAGTTTATCTGGTTCGGGCAAGCAGTACTTC.